These 17 T cell receptor beta chains share one sample of origin, sequenced in a study of T cell changes during pregnancy in multiple sclerosis. The repertoire was sequenced with immunoSEQ multiplex PCR; TCRdb's copy has only in-frame clones and lacks some. The repertoire holds about 38,000 clones, with more than 85% as singletons. The sample was CD8+ T cells from peripheral blood mononuclear cells, taken in the third trimester of pregnancy. These receptors were obtained from a female donor with multiple sclerosis, enrolled in a pregnancy study.

Note on this clone: Its ends do not fully match the called genes, so a read error is possible. The CDR3 region is CASSFASDGGRENF. CDR3 coding DNA: TGTGCCAGCAGCTTCGCAAGCGACGGGGGGCGGGAAAACTTC. The chain links TRBV5-6 to TRBJ1-2; tentatively, D is TRBD1 (6 bases). The CDR3 is 14 amino acids. CDR1 is SGHDT, CDR2 YYEEEE, per germline.

The CDR3 DNA reads as TGTGCCAGCAGCGGGAGGACAGGCCGCCGAAACACTGAAGCTTTCTTT. Protein sequence: CASSGRTGRRNTEAFF. The rearrangement links TRBV7-2 to TRBJ1-1; 7 bases align to TRBD1. V shed 5 bases, J shed 2 bases, and the junction held 11 bases outside the gene matches. The CDR3 consists of 16 residues. The germline V gene encodes CDR1 SGHTA and CDR2 FQGNSA.

V and J are TRBV5-5 and TRBJ1-2; unclear D gene. The CDR3 contains 14 residues. Trimming cost V 4 bases and J 3 bases, with 13 bases left between them. The germline gives CDR1 SGHKS, CDR2 YYEKEE (reference sequence). DNA of the CDR3: TGTGCCAGCAGCCCGGGCGGAGGTTACTATGGCTACACCTTC. Translation gives CASSPGGGYYGYTF.

The rearrangement links TRBV6-1 to TRBJ1-2, with 9 positions matching TRBD1. This CDR3 comprises 16 residues. CDR1 and CDR2 from the germline V gene are MNHNS and SASEGT. After removal of 0 bases from V and 4 bases from J, the junction contained 6 bases not matched to a gene. In nucleotides, the CDR3 is TGTGCCAGCAGTGAAGCGGCACAGGGGGCGGGCTATGGCTACACCTTC. This codes for CASSEAAQGAGYGYTF.

The V and J genes are TRBV11-2 and TRBJ1-4; 10 nucleotides line up with TRBD1. The CDR3 has 12 amino acids. Germline lookup yields CDR1 SGHAT and CDR2 FQNNGV. Trimming took 8 bases from V and 8 from J; bases not matched to a gene: 2. CDR3 bases: TGTGCCAGCGGACAGGGGGAAGAAAAACTGTTTTTT. It specifies CASGQGEEKLFF.

This chain links TRBV29-1 with TRBJ1-4; D is unresolved. Per germline, CDR1 SQVTM and CDR2 ANQGSEA. This CDR3 is 14 amino acids long. The V end was cut by 7 bases, the J end by 13 bases, with 25 bases between. The CDR3 is CSASGWGGREGLFF. CDR3 DNA sequence: TGCAGCGCATCTGGGTGGGGTGGGCGCGAGGGACTGTTTTTT.

The V and J genes are TRBV6-5 and TRBJ2-1; tentative D call: TRBD1 (5 bases). Germline V lookup: CDR1 MNHEY, CDR2 SVGAGI. V lost 4 bases and J lost 4, with 17 bases in between. The CDR3 has 16 amino acids. CDR3 amino acids: CASSSARDRPYNEQFF. In DNA, the CDR3 is TGTGCCAGCAGTTCGGCCCGAGACAGACCGTACAATGAGCAGTTCTTC.

The chain joins TRBV13 to TRBJ1-1, with 9 bases identical to TRBD1. The CDR3 runs to 16 residues. Germline V lookup: CDR1 PRHDT, CDR2 FYEKMQ (reference sequence). V gave up 1 base and J gave up 5 bases; unmatched junction bases: 8. The CDR3, as DNA: TGTGCCAGCAGCTTAGAAACAGGGGGCCGACCTACTGAAGCTTTCTTT. Translated, it gives CASSLETGGRPTEAFF.

This chain uses TRBV19 with TRBJ1-4; 7 nucleotides agree with TRBD1. Germline CDR1 is LNHDA and CDR2 is SQIVND (reference sequence). The CDR3 consists of 15 residues. V trimming: 9 bases; J trimming: 8 bases; junction bases outside the gene matches: 15. The DNA for the CDR3 is TGTGCCAGCCTCCGACGCGCGACAGGGCTCGAAAAACTGTTTTTT. Its translation is CASLRRATGLEKLFF. The entire variable domain, with the rest obtained from reference TRBV19 and TRBJ1-4, is as follows: DGGITQSPKYLFRKEGQNVTLSCEQNLNHDAMYWYRQDPGQGLRLIYYSQIVNDFQKGDIAEGYSVSREKKESFPLTVTSAQKNPTAFYLCASLRRATGLEKLFFGSGTQLSVL.

The rearrangement joins TRBV9 to TRBJ2-3; TRBD1 aligns across 10 bases. Looked up from germline, CDR1 is SGDLS and CDR2 is YYNGEE. This CDR3 has 15 residues. J lost 1 base, V lost 3 bases, and 2 bases had no gene match. The CDR3 is CASSAGTGGTDTQYF. CDR3 sequence (DNA): TGTGCCAGCAGCGCCGGGACAGGGGGCACAGATACGCAGTATTTT. Complete variable domain (other parts from reference TRBV9 and TRBJ2-3): DSGVTQTPKHLITATGQRVTLRCSPRSGDLSVYWYQQSLDQGLQFLIQYYNGEERAKGNILERFSAQQFPDLHSELNLSSLELGDSALYFCASSAGTGGTDTQYFGPGTRLTVL.

The gene calls are TRBV9 and TRBJ2-5, with a possible D match to TRBD2 (6 bases). The V end was cut by 2 bases, the J end by 1 base, with 9 bases between. Germline V CDR1 and CDR2: SGDLS, YYNGEE. The CDR3 runs 14 residues. The CDR3 loop is CASSVSGGQETQYF. CDR3 sequence (DNA): TGTGCCAGCAGCGTGTCCGGGGGCCAAGAGACCCAGTACTTC.

The chain has TRBV7-3 and TRBJ2-2; D is possibly TRBD1 (5 bases). This CDR3 contains 12 residues. Trimming cost V 5 bases and J 8 bases, with 9 bases left between them. In germline, CDR1 is SGHTA, CDR2 FQGTGA. The CDR3 DNA follows: TGTGCCAGCAGCGAACGGACAGGGGAGCTGTTTTTT. This translates into CASSERTGELFF.

The rearrangement links TRBV6-6 to TRBJ1-2; possible D gene TRBD1, 6 bases. This CDR3 region has 12 residues. Germline CDR1 MNHNY, CDR2 SVGAGI (reference sequence). Trimming removed 6 bases from V and 5 bases from J, with 10 bases in between. In DNA form, the CDR3 reads TGTGCCAGCAGCCGGGACACTTATGGCTACACCTTC. Its translation is CASSRDTYGYTF.

This chain connects TRBV10-1 to TRBJ2-7, with D perhaps matching TRBD1 (5 bases). Per germline, CDR1 WNHNN and CDR2 SYGVQD (reference sequence). The CDR3 totals 14 residues. Between the trimmed V and J ends, which lost 3 bases and 3 bases, there was a span of 12 bases. The CDR3 region is CASSDFRQGYEQYF. The CDR3 nucleotides are TGCGCCAGCAGTGATTTTCGGCAGGGCTACGAGCAGTACTTC.

CDR3 sequence (DNA): TGTGCCAGTAGTAATTGGAGGGGTGCGGGCACTGAAGCTTTCTTT. This encodes CASSNWRGAGTEAFF. The chain links TRBV19 to TRBJ1-1; TRBD1 is a possible D gene (5 bases). The V end lost 4 bases, the J end lost 4 bases, and 16 bases lay between the germline ends. Germline loops: CDR1 LNHDA, CDR2 SQIVND (reference sequence). This CDR3 contains 15 residues.

The chain uses TRBV15 and TRBJ2-1; D ambiguous. Germline lookup yields CDR1 LNHNV and CDR2 YYDKDF (reference sequence). With 1 base removed from V and 4 bases from J, the gap between germline ends came to 8 bases. The CDR3 extends over 14 amino acids. CDR3: CATSRADSYNEQFF. Here the CDR3 DNA reads TGTGCCACCAGCAGAGCCGACTCTTACAATGAGCAGTTCTTC.

The chain joins TRBV5-1 to TRBJ1-1; 7 positions agree with TRBD1. The CDR3 is 17 amino acids. Germline CDR1 is SGHRS and CDR2 is YFSETQ. Germline trimming cut 5 bases from V and 3 bases from J; bases unmatched to any gene: 16. CDR3 region: CASRDDRVGVVDTEAFF. DNA for the CDR3: TGCGCCAGCAGGGACGACAGGGTCGGTGTGGTGGACACTGAAGCTTTCTTT.